The present entry profiles one TCR beta chain with its context. This clone occurred a few times. Its target antigen remains unknown. There are no base qualities to consult, and no much larger clone falls within one base. This sample is drawn from a study of blood T cell repertoires in COVID-19 (dated by TCRdb to between 2020 and 2021). Notes on the research overall: Samples from collaborators originated in the United States, Italy and Spain and spanned both the acute and convalescent phases of COVID-19. The material from the prospective study consisted of cDNA or gDNA derived from T cells, B-cell-depleted T cells, or PBMCs. Where HLA class I and class II types were available, the types were taken from metadata supplied by the sample provider, not from assay-based typing. Subjects who had been exposed to COVID-19, were actively infected with it, or had recovered from it provided the deeply sampled blood TCRbeta repertoires that made up the dataset. The samples were drawn from the first 160 participants of the ongoing ImmuneRACE study and from over a thousand subjects provided by 6 global collaborators. Sample metadata almost always included a de-identified subject ID, COVID-19 status, age in years and sex. The repertoires were released in a freely available public database meant as a resource for research on the immune response to SARS-CoV-2. The investigation overall reported the following: The quantity of clinical and demographic metadata differed by source and by participant and was supplied without curation.

TCRbeta CDR3 regions were amplified from genomic DNA using the immunoSEQ Assay, a bias-controlled multiplex PCR. The original methods were these. The number of nucleated cells in each sample was estimated by amplification of reference gene primers within the assay. To quantify the absolute abundance of each unique TCRbeta CDR3 rearrangement, sequence reads were collapsed and filtered. For each sample, productive Simpson clonality was calculated as the square root of Simpson's diversity index over productive rearrangements. In TCRdb, the immuneACCESS table is reduced to in-frame sequences with V and J assigned. These tables do not hold every clone; where another copy was compared, an unresolved V gene accounts for under half, and the others remain unexplained. Clone size and the V and J calls come from that table; the DNA yielded D and trimming. Counted in this sample were about 110,000 clones; about 80% of them appeared once. Together, the top ten hold about 3.7% of the sample.

The trim is 1 base for V and 3 bases for J, with a gap of 7 bases between the germline ends. The CDR3 measures 14 amino acids from cysteine to phenylalanine. Only the CDR3 part of the read is kept: 42 bases, read in frame from the first base. The germline V gene sets CDR1 to SGHRS and CDR2 to YFSETQ. Collaborating institutions collected whole blood in K2EDTA tubes following their own protocols. For TCRbeta analysis, collaborator samples were shipped as frozen whole blood, as isolated PBMCs, or as DNA extracted from either sample type. Sequenced material: peripheral blood. The chain is assembled from TRBV5-1 and TRBJ2-2, with the D segment identity uncertain. This receptor was identified in a woman aged 80 or over with acute or convalescent COVID-19. The sequenced DNA is TGCGCCAGCAGCTTGAGTGGAGACACCGGGGAGCTGTTTTTT. Translated, it reads CASSLSGDTGELFF.